These 23 T cell receptor beta chains originate from one sample sequenced in a study of shared clonotypes between healthy human individuals. Measured with immunoSEQ multiplex PCR; TCRdb has only the in-frame clones, and not every one. Found here are a few million clones, roughly 93% of them singletons; the top ten hold 0.39%. Source material: naive CD4+ T cells from PBMCs. Subset reported: CD45RA+ positively selected. Receptor source: a man between 18 and 35 years old in good health. Some clones in this sample may be carry-over from other donors' samples.

This chain links TRBV6-1 with TRBJ1-2; 10 bases agree with TRBD1. Germline V gene sequence: CDR1 MNHNS, CDR2 SASEGT. This CDR3 is 14 amino acids long. With 3 bases clipped from V and 4 bases from J, the junction kept 2 bases outside the gene matches. CDR3 sequence reads: CASSEGQGLYGYTF. The CDR3 DNA is TGTGCCAGCAGTGAGGGACAGGGGCTCTATGGCTACACCTTC.

This clone has only one observation. The chain combines TRBV10-1 with TRBJ2-6; no clear D gene. Trimming took 4 bases from V and 0 from J, leaving 4 bases between them. Germline V CDR1 and CDR2: WNHNN, SYGVQD (reference sequence). This CDR3 spans 14 amino acids. The CDR3 sequence is CASSASSGANVLTF. The CDR3 nucleotides read TGCGCCAGCAGTGCGAGCTCTGGGGCCAACGTCCTGACTTTC.

V is TRBV7-8 and J is TRBJ2-7; no clear D. The CDR3 has 14 amino acids. With 5 bases removed from V and 5 bases from J, the gap between germline ends came to 16 bases. Germline CDR1 is SGHVS and CDR2 is FQNEAQ. CDR3: CASSPPAKRNEQYF. The CDR3 DNA reads as TGTGCCAGCAGCCCCCCCGCTAAGAGAAACGAGCAGTACTTC. Using reference TRBV7-8 and TRBJ2-7 for the parts outside the CDR3, the full variable domain is GAGVSQSPRYKVAKRGQDVALRCDPISGHVSLFWYQQALGQGPEFLTYFQNEAQLDKSGLPSDRFFAERPEGSVSTLKIQRTQQEDSAVYLCASSPPAKRNEQYFGPGTRLTVT.

The CDR3, as DNA: TGCGCCAGCAGCCCGACAGTAGCGGGTTACTACAATGAGCAGTTCTTC. Its protein product is CASSPTVAGYYNEQFF. This sequence joins TRBV5-1 and TRBJ2-1, with 7 bases that match TRBD2. Unmatched junction bases numbered 10, after V lost 4 bases and J lost 3 bases. CDR1 and CDR2 (germline): SGHRS, YFSETQ. The length of the CDR3 is 16 residues.

The chain carries TRBV5-6 and TRBJ1-2, with 9 positions matching TRBD1. J lost 4 bases, V lost 3 bases, and 7 bases had no gene match. There are 15 residues in the CDR3. Germline-derived CDR1 and CDR2 are SGHDT and YYEEEE. Here the CDR3 DNA reads TGTGCCAGCAGCTCAAGACAGGGGGGAATCTATGGCTACACCTTC. This sequence encodes CASSSRQGGIYGYTF.

This chain connects TRBV2 to TRBJ2-5; D gene unclear. The CDR3 has 15 residues. V gave up 6 bases and J gave up 5 bases, with 19 bases separating them. Germline loops: CDR1 SNHLY, CDR2 FYNNEI. DNA of the CDR3: TGTGCCAGCAGCGCCCAAGAACCCCCGAAGGAGACCCAGTACTTC. Amino acids: CASSAQEPPKETQYF.

This chain connects TRBV25-1 to TRBJ2-1, with unresolved D. The CDR3 consists of 11 residues. Germline assignment: CDR1 MGHDK and CDR2 SYGVNS. V dropped 4 bases and J dropped 15 bases, with 13 bases sitting between them. The CDR3 DNA reads TGTGCCAGCAGTGGAGGTCCTCGCCGGTTCTTC. Translation gives CASSGGPRRFF.

The genes are TRBV7-8 and TRBJ2-7; the match to TRBD1 covers 8 bases. This CDR3 has 15 amino acids. Germline values: CDR1 SGHVS, CDR2 FQNEAQ. The V segment lost 0 bases and the J segment 3 bases; nucleotides outside the gene matches: 4. The chain's CDR3 is CASSLAGQGLYEQYF. The CDR3 region has the DNA TGTGCCAGCAGCTTAGCCGGACAGGGCCTCTACGAGCAGTACTTC. Together with reference TRBV7-8 and TRBJ2-7, the CDR3 gives the full variable domain: GAGVSQSPRYKVAKRGQDVALRCDPISGHVSLFWYQQALGQGPEFLTYFQNEAQLDKSGLPSDRFFAERPEGSVSTLKIQRTQQEDSAVYLCASSLAGQGLYEQYFGPGTRLTVT.

This clone was counted only a few times. The chain combines TRBV10-3 with TRBJ1-2, with D unresolved. The germline V and J ends were trimmed by 4 bases and 4 bases, with 13 bases remaining between them. This CDR3 region has 14 residues. CDR1 and CDR2 (germline): ENHRY, SYGVKD. CDR3 loop: CAISVGGGTYGYTF. CDR3 DNA sequence: TGTGCCATCAGTGTGGGAGGTGGAACCTATGGCTACACCTTC.

The chain uses TRBV5-4 and TRBJ1-1; 11 nucleotides match TRBD1. The CDR3 covers 15 residues. Trimming took 0 bases from V and 7 from J; bases not matched to a gene: 5. Per the germline V gene, CDR1 is SGHNT and CDR2 is YYREEE (reference sequence). CDR3 amino acids: CASSLEWTGGGEAFF. The DNA for the CDR3 is TGTGCCAGCAGCTTGGAGTGGACAGGGGGCGGTGAAGCTTTCTTT.

The V and J genes are TRBV18 and TRBJ2-7; possibly TRBD2 for D (6 bases). V was pared by 2 bases and J by 4 bases, with 18 bases between. CDR1 and CDR2 (germline): KGHSH, LQKENI. The CDR3 runs 16 residues. The chain's CDR3 is CASSPKSPQGGYEQYF. The CDR3, as DNA: TGTGCCAGCTCACCAAAGTCACCCCAGGGAGGTTACGAGCAGTACTTC.

V gene TRBV28 combines with J gene TRBJ2-7; D may be TRBD2 (6 bases). The CDR3 spans 14 residues. V lost 6 bases and J lost 2, with 14 bases in between. The germline gives CDR1 MDHEN, CDR2 SYDVKM. Here the CDR3 DNA reads TGTGCCAGCAGGTGGAGGGTCCCTCCCTACGAGCAGTACTTC. It yields the protein CASRWRVPPYEQYF.

The V and J genes are TRBV5-1 and TRBJ2-5; the D gene is possibly TRBD2 (5 bases). This CDR3 contains 16 residues. Per the germline V gene, CDR1 is SGHRS and CDR2 is YFSETQ. V gave up 4 bases and J gave up 1 base, with 17 bases separating them. For the CDR3, the DNA is TGCGCCAGCAGCATAAGGACTGGGCTCCCCCAAGAGACCCAGTACTTC. Its translation is CASSIRTGLPQETQYF.

This clone was found once. The chain employs TRBV28 and TRBJ2-7; D is unresolved. Germline V gives CDR1 MDHEN, CDR2 SYDVKM. The germline V and J ends were trimmed by 2 bases and 6 bases, with 5 bases remaining between them. This CDR3 has 11 amino acids. Here the CDR3 DNA reads TGTGCCAGCAGTTTACTTCTCGAGCAGTACTTC. It specifies CASSLLLEQYF.

The J gene is TRBJ2-4, the V gene TRBV28; 7 bases agree with TRBD1. Losses at the gene ends were 7 bases for V and 1 base for J; bases not matched to a gene: 7. The CDR3 consists of 15 residues. From germline, CDR1 is MDHEN and CDR2 SYDVKM. The CDR3 sequence is CASTRQGVAKNIQYF. The CDR3 coding sequence is TGTGCCAGCACGCGGCAGGGGGTGGCCAAAAACATTCAGTACTTC.

The chain combines TRBV9 with TRBJ2-2; 7 nucleotides agree with TRBD1. With 0 bases clipped from V and 7 bases from J, the junction kept 6 bases outside the gene matches. CDR3 length: 15 amino acids. From germline, CDR1 is SGDLS and CDR2 YYNGEE. CDR3: CASSVEGGIGGELFF. The CDR3 nucleotides are TGTGCCAGCAGCGTAGAAGGGGGCATTGGCGGGGAGCTGTTTTTT.

About this clone: The sample holds other DNA sequences that translate to the same CDR3. This rearrangement joins TRBV7-3 to TRBJ1-2; 8 bases are a match to TRBD1. The CDR3 is made up of 13 amino acids. With 2 bases clipped from V and 5 bases from J, the junction kept 1 base outside the gene matches. In germline, CDR1 is SGHTA, CDR2 FQGTGA. Here the CDR3 reads CASSLRQGYGYTF. CDR3 bases: TGTGCCAGCAGCTTACGACAGGGGTATGGCTACACCTTC. Full variable domain (outside the CDR3, taken from reference TRBV7-3 and TRBJ1-2): GAGVSQTPSNKVTEKGKYVELRCDPISGHTALYWYRQSLGQGPEFLIYFQGTGAADDSGLPNDRFFAVRPEGSVSTLKIQRTERGDSAVYLCASSLRQGYGYTFGSGTRLTVV.

Comments on this clone: The sample carries other DNA sequences with the same CDR3. The rearrangement joins TRBV28 to TRBJ2-5; the match to TRBD2 covers 13 bases. The V and J ends lost 4 bases and 2 bases, in that order; junction bases with no gene match: 4. This CDR3 has 16 residues. Germline-derived CDR1 and CDR2 are MDHEN and SYDVKM. The CDR3 loop is CASSSGLAGLQETQYF. CDR3 in DNA: TGTGCCAGCAGTTCGGGACTAGCGGGATTACAAGAGACCCAGTACTTC.

This clone was seen more than once but under ten times. The chain has TRBV15 and TRBJ1-1; no clear D gene. V was clipped by 3 bases and J by 3 bases, with 11 bases between them. This CDR3 has 14 residues. CDR1 and CDR2 from the germline V gene are LNHNV and YYDKDF (reference sequence). CDR3 in amino acids: CATSRTPRDTEAFF. The CDR3 region has the DNA TGTGCCACCAGCAGGACACCACGGGACACTGAAGCTTTCTTT.

The rearrangement links TRBV7-9 to TRBJ1-4, with D possibly being TRBD1 (6 bases). The CDR3 contains 16 residues. Trimming cost V 6 bases and J 8 bases, with 22 bases left between them. Germline CDR1 is SEHNR and CDR2 is FQNEAQ (reference sequence). The CDR3 reads CASSPITGTLGEKLFF. The CDR3 DNA reads as TGTGCCAGCAGTCCTATTACCGGGACATTAGGAGAAAAACTGTTTTTT.

Regarding this clone: Other DNA sequences in the same sample also yield this CDR3. This chain's CDR3 is CASSLTSGSTDTQYF. CDR3 nucleotide sequence: TGTGCCAGCAGCCTGACTAGCGGGAGTACAGATACGCAGTATTTT. This chain links TRBV7-2 with TRBJ2-3; 12 bases are shared with TRBD2. This CDR3 has 15 residues. Trimming cost V 5 bases and J 3 bases; bases outside gene matches: 3. Germline V CDR1 and CDR2: SGHTA, FQGNSA.

This sequence joins TRBV11-2 and TRBJ2-3; maybe TRBD1 (7 bases). V lost 5 bases and J 5 bases, leaving 14 bases between the germline ends. Germline values: CDR1 SGHAT, CDR2 FQNNGV. The length of the CDR3 is 14 residues. CDR3 sequence (DNA): TGTGCCAGCAGCGACCGACAGGGAGGAGATACGCAGTATTTT. Encoded protein: CASSDRQGGDTQYF.

The V gene is TRBV7-2, the J gene TRBJ2-2, with D perhaps being TRBD1 or TRBD2 (5 bases each). In germline, CDR1 is SGHTA, CDR2 FQGNSA. The V end was cut by 7 bases, the J end by 3 bases, with 21 bases between. The CDR3 is 17 amino acids. The CDR3 DNA is TGTGCCAGCACCGATTCGGGATGGGGGTTCGACACCGGGGAGCTGTTTTTT. This codes for CASTDSGWGFDTGELFF.